The clone carrying this TCR beta chain is medium-sized within its sample. Antigen: not known. Germline V gene lookup returns CDR1 MNHNS and CDR2 SASEGT. This CDR3 comprises 16 residues. Losses at the gene ends were 6 bases for V and 6 bases for J; bases not matched to a gene: 13. The sample originates from a study of vaccination and CD4 T cells after COVID-19. Findings of the study overall: Looking at convalescent patients, 304 of their 307 vaccine-specific clones were spike mono-reactive.

Stated treatment: roughly 10-day PBMC culture with coronavirus spike peptide pools or control peptides (ViraFEST assay). Cultured CD4+ T-cell DNA underwent Oncomine TCR Beta short-read sequencing. MiXCR, run by TCRdb on the PCR reads, gives a single entry per CDR3 protein. The data hold more than 3,000 distinct CDR3 sequences, with roughly 19% observed a single time. The clonotype comes from a human donor who had recovered from COVID-19. The chain recombines TRBV6-1 with TRBJ2-5; TRBD2 agrees at 10 bases. Sequencing was done on a sample of CD4+ T cells from blood, cultured in vitro. CDR3 nucleotides: TGTGCCAGCAGCCTTCTAGCGGGAGTCTCAGGGAAGACCCAGTACTTC. Translated, it gives CASSLLAGVSGKTQYF.